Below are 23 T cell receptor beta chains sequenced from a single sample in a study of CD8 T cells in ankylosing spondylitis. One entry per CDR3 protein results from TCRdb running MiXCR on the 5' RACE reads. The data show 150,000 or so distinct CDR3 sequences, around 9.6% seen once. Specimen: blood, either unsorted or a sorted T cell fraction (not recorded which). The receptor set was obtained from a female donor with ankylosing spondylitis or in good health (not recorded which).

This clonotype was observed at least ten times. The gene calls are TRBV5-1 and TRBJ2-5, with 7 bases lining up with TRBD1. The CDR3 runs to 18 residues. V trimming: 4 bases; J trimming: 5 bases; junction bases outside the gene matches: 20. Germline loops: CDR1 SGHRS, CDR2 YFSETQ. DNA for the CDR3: TGCGCCAGCAGCCGTACTTATACACCGGGACAGCCAAAGGAGACCCAGTACTTC. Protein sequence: CASSRTYTPGQPKETQYF.

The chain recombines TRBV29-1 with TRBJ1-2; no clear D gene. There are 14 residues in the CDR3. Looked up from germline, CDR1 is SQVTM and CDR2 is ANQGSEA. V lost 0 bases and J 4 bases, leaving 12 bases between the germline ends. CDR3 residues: CSVEERTHPYGYTF. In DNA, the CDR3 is TGCAGCGTTGAAGAGCGTACACACCCCTATGGCTACACCTTC. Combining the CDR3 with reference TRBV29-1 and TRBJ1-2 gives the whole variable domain SAVISQKPSRDICQRGTSLTIQCQVDSQVTMMFWYRQQPGQSLTLIATANQGSEATYESGFVIDKFPISRPNLTFSTLTVSNMSPEDSSIYLCSVEERTHPYGYTFGSGTRLTVV.

The CDR3 bases are TGTGCCACCAGCAGAGTCGGACTAGCGGGGGACAATGAGCAGTTCTTC. The encoded protein is CATSRVGLAGDNEQFF. The chain is built from TRBV15 and TRBJ2-1, with 13 bases matching TRBD2. Losses at the gene ends were 1 base for V and 5 bases for J; bases not matched to a gene: 2. The length of the CDR3 is 16 residues. Germline loops: CDR1 LNHNV, CDR2 YYDKDF (reference sequence).

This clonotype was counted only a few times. The CDR3 DNA is TGTGCCAGCAGCTACAGGGATCATGAGCAGTTCTTC. Translation: CASSYRDHEQFF. The chain carries TRBV7-9 and TRBJ2-1, with a weak D call TRBD1 (6 bases). The CDR3 is 12 residues long. Germline CDR1 and CDR2: SEHNR and FQNEAQ (reference sequence). The germline V and J ends were trimmed by 4 bases and 8 bases, with 9 bases remaining between them.

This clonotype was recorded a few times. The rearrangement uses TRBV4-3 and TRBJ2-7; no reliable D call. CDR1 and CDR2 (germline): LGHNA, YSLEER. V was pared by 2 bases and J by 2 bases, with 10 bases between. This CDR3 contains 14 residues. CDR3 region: CASSQTIGAYEQYF. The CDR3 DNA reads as TGCGCCAGCAGCCAAACTATCGGCGCCTACGAGCAGTACTTC.

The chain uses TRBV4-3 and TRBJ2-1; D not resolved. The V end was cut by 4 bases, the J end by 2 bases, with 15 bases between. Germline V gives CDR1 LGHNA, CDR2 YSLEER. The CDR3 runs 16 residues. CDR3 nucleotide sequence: TGCGCCAGCAGCCCCTCCGGCGGTTGGGCCTACAATGAGCAGTTCTTC. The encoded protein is CASSPSGGWAYNEQFF.

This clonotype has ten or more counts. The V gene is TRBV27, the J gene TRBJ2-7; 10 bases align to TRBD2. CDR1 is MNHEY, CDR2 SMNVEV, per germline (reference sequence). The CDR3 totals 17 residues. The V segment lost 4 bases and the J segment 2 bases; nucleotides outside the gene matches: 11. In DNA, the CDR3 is TGTGCCAGCAGTTCGCCAGCGGGAGGGCCCATTCCCTACGAGCAGTACTTC. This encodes CASSSPAGGPIPYEQYF.

CDR3 region: CSARDWSRNRNEQYF. The CDR3 bases are TGCAGTGCTAGAGACTGGAGCAGGAACCGAAACGAGCAGTACTTC. The gene calls are TRBV20-1 and TRBJ2-7, with D uncertain. The CDR3 is 15 amino acids. CDR1 DFQATT and CDR2 SNEGSKA come from the germline V gene (reference sequence). The V end was cut by 0 bases, the J end by 5 bases, with 17 bases between.

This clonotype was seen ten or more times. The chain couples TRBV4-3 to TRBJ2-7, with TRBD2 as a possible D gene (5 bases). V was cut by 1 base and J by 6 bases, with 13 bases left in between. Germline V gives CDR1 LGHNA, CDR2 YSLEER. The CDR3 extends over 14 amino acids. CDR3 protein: CASSQGIPGGEQYF. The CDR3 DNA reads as TGCGCCAGCAGCCAAGGAATTCCCGGAGGCGAGCAGTACTTC.

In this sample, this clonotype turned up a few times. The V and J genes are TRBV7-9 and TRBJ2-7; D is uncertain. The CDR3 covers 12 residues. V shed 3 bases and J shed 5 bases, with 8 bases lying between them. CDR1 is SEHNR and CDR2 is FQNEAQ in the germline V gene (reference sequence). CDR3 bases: TGTGCCAGCAGCTTCGGCCTGGACGAGCAGTACTTC. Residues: CASSFGLDEQYF.

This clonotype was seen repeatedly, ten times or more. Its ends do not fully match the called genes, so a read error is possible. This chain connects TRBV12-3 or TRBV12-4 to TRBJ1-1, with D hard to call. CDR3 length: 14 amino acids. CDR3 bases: TGTGCCAGCAGTTTAGCGCGCGGGAACCCTGAAGCTTTCTTT. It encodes CASSLARGNPEAFF.

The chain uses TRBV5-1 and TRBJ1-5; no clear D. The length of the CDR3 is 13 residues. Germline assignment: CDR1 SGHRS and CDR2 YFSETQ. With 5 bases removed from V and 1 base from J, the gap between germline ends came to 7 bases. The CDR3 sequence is CASRVSSNQPQHF. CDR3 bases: TGCGCCAGCAGGGTTTCGAGCAATCAGCCCCAGCATTTT. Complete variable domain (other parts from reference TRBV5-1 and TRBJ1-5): KAGVTQTPRYLIKTRGQQVTLSCSPISGHRSVSWYQQTPGQGLQFLFEYFSETQRNKGNFPGRFSGRQFSNSRSEMNVSTLELGDSALYLCASRVSSNQPQHFGDGTRLSIL.

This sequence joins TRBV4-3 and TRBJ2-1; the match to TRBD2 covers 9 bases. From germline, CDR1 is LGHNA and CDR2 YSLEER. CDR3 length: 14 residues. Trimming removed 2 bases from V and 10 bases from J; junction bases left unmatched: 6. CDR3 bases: TGCGCCAGCAGCCAAACTCCCCTAGCGGGGGAGCAGTTCTTC. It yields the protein CASSQTPLAGEQFF.

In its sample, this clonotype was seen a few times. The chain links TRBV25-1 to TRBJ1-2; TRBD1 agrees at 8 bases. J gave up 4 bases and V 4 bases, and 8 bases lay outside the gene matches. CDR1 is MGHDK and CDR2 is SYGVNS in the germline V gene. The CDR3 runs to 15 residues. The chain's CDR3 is CASSVDFGTGYGYTF. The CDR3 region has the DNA TGTGCCAGCAGTGTAGATTTTGGGACAGGCTATGGCTACACCTTC.

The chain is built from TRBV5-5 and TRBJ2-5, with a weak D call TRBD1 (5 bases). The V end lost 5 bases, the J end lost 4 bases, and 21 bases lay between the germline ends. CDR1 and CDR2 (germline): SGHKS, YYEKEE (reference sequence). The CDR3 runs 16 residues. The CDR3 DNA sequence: TGTGCCAGCAGTTACACTGCTGTCCGAACAGGAGAGACCCAGTACTTC. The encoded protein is CASSYTAVRTGETQYF.

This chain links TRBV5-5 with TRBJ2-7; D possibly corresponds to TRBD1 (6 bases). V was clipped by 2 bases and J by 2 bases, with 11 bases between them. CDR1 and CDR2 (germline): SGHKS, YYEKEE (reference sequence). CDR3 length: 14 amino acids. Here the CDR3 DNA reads TGTGCCAGCAGCTTCAGTGAGGGGGCCTACGAGCAGTACTTC. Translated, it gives CASSFSEGAYEQYF.

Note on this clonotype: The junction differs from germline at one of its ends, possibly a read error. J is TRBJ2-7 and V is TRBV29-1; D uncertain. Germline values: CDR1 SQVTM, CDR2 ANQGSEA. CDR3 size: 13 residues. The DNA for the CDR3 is TGCGGCGTTGAAGGTGGTAGGCCGTACGAGCAGTACTTC. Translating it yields CGVEGGRPYEQYF.

The CDR3 region is CASSLVTGGGEQFF. The CDR3 region has the DNA TGTGCCAGCAGCTTAGTAACAGGGGGAGGTGAGCAGTTCTTC. This sequence joins TRBV7-9 and TRBJ2-1; TRBD1 aligns across 8 bases. Germline CDR1 SEHNR, CDR2 FQNEAQ (reference sequence). V was clipped by 1 base and J by 9 bases; unmatched bases: 5. The CDR3 totals 14 residues.

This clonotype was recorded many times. This CDR3 reads CASSFQGNVFTEGSYEQYF. The DNA for the CDR3 is TGTGCCAGCAGCTTTCAGGGAAACGTCTTCACCGAGGGCTCCTACGAGCAGTACTTC. This sequence joins TRBV11-1 and TRBJ2-7; D could derive from TRBD1 or TRBD2 (5 bases each). V dropped 3 bases and J dropped 0 bases, with 24 bases sitting between them. Looked up from germline, CDR1 is SGHAT and CDR2 is FQDESV (reference sequence). CDR3 size: 19 residues.

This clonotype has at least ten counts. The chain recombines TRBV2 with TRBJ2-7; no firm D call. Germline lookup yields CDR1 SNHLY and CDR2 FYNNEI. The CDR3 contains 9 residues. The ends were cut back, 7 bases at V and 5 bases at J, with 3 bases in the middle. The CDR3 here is CASNNEQYF. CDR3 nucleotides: TGTGCCAGCAATAACGAGCAGTACTTC. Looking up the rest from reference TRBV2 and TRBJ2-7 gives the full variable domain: EPEVTQTPSHQVTQMGQEVILRCVPISNHLYFYWYRQILGQKVEFLVSFYNNEISEKSEIFDDQFSVERPDGSNFTLKIRSTKLEDSAMYFCASNNEQYFGPGTRLTVT.

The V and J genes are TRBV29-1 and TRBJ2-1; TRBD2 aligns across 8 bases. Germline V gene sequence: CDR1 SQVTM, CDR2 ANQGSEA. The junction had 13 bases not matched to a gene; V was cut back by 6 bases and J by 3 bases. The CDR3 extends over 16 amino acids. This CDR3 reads CSVVGYEAGDYNEQFF. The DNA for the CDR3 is TGCAGCGTCGTGGGATACGAAGCGGGAGACTACAATGAGCAGTTCTTC.

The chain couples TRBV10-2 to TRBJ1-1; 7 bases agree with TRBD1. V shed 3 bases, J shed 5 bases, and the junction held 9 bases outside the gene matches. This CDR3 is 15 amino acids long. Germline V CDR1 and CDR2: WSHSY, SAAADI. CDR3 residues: CASSENRGSWTEAFF. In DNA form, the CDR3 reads TGCGCCAGCAGTGAAAACAGGGGTTCTTGGACTGAAGCTTTCTTT.

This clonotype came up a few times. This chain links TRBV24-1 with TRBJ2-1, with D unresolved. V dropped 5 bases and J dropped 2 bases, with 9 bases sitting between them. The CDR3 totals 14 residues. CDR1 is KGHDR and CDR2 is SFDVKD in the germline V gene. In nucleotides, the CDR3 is TGTGCCACCAGTGGTGGAGATGCCTACAATGAGCAGTTCTTC. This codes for CATSGGDAYNEQFF.